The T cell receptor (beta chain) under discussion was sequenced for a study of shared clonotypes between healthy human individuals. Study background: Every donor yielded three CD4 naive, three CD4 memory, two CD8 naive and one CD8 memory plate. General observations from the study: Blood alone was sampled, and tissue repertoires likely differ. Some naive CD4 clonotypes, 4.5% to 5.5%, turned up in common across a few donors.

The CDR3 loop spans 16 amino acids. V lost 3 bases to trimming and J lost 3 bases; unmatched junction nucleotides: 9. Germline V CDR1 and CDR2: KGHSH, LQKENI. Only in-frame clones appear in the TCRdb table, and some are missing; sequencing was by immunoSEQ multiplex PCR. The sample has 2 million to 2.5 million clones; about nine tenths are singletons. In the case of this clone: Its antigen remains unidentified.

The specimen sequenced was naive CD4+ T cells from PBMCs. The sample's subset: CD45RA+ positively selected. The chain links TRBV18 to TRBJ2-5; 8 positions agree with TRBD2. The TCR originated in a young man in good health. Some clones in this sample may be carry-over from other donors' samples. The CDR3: CASSPGAGGPKETQYF. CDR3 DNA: TGTGCCAGCTCACCGGGGGCGGGAGGACCCAAAGAGACCCAGTACTTC. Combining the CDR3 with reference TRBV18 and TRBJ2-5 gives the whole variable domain NAGVMQNPRHLVRRRGQEARLRCSPMKGHSHVYWYRQLPEEGLKFMVYLQKENIIDESGMPKERFSAEFPKEGPSILRIQQVVRGDSAAYFCASSPGAGGPKETQYFGPGTRLLVL.